This T cell receptor beta chain was observed in a study of blood T cells in healthy people across ages (dated by TCRdb to about 2015). At the level of the whole study: Template switching captured roughly one uniquely barcoded TCR beta cDNA molecule per two T cells in model experiments. To avoid experimental bias, donors of different ages were randomly spread across the sequencing lanes. The donors were split into four age groups: young (average around 15 years), middle-aged (about 40), aged (62) and long-lived (approximately 80). Using the same blood draw, the study looked at two additional independent replicas of 1 million unique cDNA reads for two donors, one aged 18 to 29 and the other aged 80 or older. Using deep sequencing normalized with unique cDNA molecular identifiers, the study measured how TCR beta repertoire diversity changes with age. What the work shows at the level of the full study, not this receptor alone: Observed TCR beta diversity per million T cells fell roughly linearly with age, and a significant reduction was already apparent by age around 44. The percentage of naive T cells measured by flow cytometry correlated strongly with observed TCR beta diversity. Because donor CMV infection status was unknown, age-related changes in expanded clonotypes were potentially confounded. Because profiling used bulk unsorted PBMCs, naive and antigen-experienced compartments could not be compared conclusively. Total diversity estimates from one million sequenced T cells were considered lower bounds and underestimates. Compared with the aged group, the long-lived group had more naive CD4+ T cells, fewer expanded clones and increased TCR diversity, a pattern suggesting age selection.

The library was built by means of 5' RACE. The instrument given in TCRdb is Illumina HiSeq 2500. A second PCR of about 6 to 11 cycles was performed with a sample-barcoded 5' primer and a J-beta primer mix. A unique molecular identifier was introduced onto each TCR beta cDNA molecule by a template-switch 5' adaptor carrying 12 random nucleotides. Each sample yielded at least 3 million CDR3-containing paired-end reads. First-strand cDNA was synthesized from all RNA with the Mint cDNA synthesis kit, primed by a TRBC-specific oligonucleotide. Following uracil-DNA glycosylase treatment, all cDNA underwent a first 18-cycle PCR with the universal primers M1SS and BC2_uni_R. On the study's bioinformatics: Normalization of each sample was performed by random selection of 1 million high-quality reads, each carrying a distinct molecular identifier. Instead of being binned into consensus sequences, reads with shared molecular identifiers were discarded. CDR3 identification, clonotype clustering and error correction used MiTCR with a Q25 quality threshold and the strictest error-elimination algorithm. Lower-bound total TCR beta diversity was estimated with a nonparametric unseen species model using Euler transformation. TCRdb reprocessed the public reads (quality trimming at Q25 with fastp, clone calling with MiXCR) and kept in-frame beta chains. Rows matching on CDR3 protein sequence are summarized as one entry with the most common DNA and genes. Clone size and V and J calls follow TCRdb, not the original study. The sample has 1 million to 1.2 million distinct CDR3 sequences on record, roughly two fifths of them singletons. The ten largest account for over 10% of the sample.

The CDR3 numbers 15 residues from cysteine through phenylalanine. Only the CDR3 region is kept as DNA, spanning 45 bases read in frame from base 1. At the junction V is shortened by 0 bases and J by 6 bases, with 13 bases in between. According to the germline V gene, CDR1 reads LGHNA and CDR2 reads YSLEER. Systemically healthy Caucasian individuals from Russia, around 38 in total and aged about 6 to 90 years, were included as donors. Each donor gave 9.5 to 10 milliliters of peripheral blood, drawn into EDTA-treated Vacutainer tubes. Ficoll-Paque density-gradient centrifugation was used to isolate PBMCs, with at least 6 million obtained per sample. Total RNA, at least 5 micrograms per sample, was extracted from PBMCs with Trizol reagent. The percentages of naive CD45RAhigh/CD27high T cells were determined by flow cytometry on a PBMC aliquot from every donor. This clonotype occurred a few times. The target of this receptor is not known. No base quality information exists; no much larger clone differs at one position.

Sequenced material: blood. The chain employs TRBV4-3 and TRBJ2-3; no confident D gene assignment can be made. This TCR came from a man aged 18 to 29 in good health. Read as DNA, the sequence is TGCGCCAGCAGCCAAGATAGCCGCAGCTCCGATACGCAGTATTTT. The translation is CASSQDSRSSDTQYF.